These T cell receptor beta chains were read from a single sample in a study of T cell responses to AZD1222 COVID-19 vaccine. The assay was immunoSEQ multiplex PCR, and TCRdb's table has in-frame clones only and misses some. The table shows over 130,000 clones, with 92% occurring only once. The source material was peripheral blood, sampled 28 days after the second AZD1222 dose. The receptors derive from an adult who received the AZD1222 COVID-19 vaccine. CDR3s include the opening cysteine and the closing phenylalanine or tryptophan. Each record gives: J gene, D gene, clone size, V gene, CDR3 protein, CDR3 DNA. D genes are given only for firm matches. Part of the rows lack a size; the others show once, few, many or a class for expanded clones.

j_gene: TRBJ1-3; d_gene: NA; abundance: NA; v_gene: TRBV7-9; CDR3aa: CASIGGNTIYF; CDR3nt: TGTGCCAGCATCGGGGGCAACACCATATATTTT
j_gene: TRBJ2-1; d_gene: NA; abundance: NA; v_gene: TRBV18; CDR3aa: CASSPAQGSYNEQFF; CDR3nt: TGTGCCAGCTCACCCGCGCAGGGCTCCTACAATGAGCAGTTCTTC
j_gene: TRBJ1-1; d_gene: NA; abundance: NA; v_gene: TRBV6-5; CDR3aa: CASTSPSGPGTFF; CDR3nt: TGTGCCAGCACCTCCCCGTCGGGCCCAGGGACTTTCTTT
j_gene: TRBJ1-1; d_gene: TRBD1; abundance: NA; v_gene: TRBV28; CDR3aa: CASSLLGQENTEAFF; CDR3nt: TGTGCCAGCAGTCTACTAGGACAGGAGAACACTGAAGCTTTCTTT
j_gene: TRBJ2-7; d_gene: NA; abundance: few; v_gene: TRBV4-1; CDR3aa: CASSQAGDRPYEQYF; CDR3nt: TGCGCCAGCAGCCAAGCCGGGGACCGCCCCTACGAGCAGTACTTC
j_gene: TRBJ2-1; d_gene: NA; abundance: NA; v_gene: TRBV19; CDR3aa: CASSIEEGSYNEQFF; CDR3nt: TGTGCCAGTAGTATAGAAGAGGGCAGCTACAATGAGCAGTTCTTC
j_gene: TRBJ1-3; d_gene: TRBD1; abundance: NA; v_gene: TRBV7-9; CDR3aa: CASSRDSPGSGNTIYF; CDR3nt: TGTGCCAGCAGCCGGGACAGCCCCGGCTCTGGAAACACCATATATTTT
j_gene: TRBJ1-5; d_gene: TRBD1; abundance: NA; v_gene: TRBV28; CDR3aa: CASSPPRQGRRPQHF; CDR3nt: TGTGCCAGCAGCCCCCCTAGACAGGGCAGAAGGCCCCAGCATTTT
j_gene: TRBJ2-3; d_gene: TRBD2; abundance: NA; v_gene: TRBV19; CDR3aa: CASSYTSGRADTQYF; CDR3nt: TGTGCCAGTAGTTACACTAGCGGGAGGGCGGATACGCAGTATTTT
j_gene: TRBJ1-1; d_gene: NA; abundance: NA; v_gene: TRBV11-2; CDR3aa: CASSLSAREAFF; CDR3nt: TGTGCCAGCAGCTTGTCTGCCAGAGAAGCTTTCTTT
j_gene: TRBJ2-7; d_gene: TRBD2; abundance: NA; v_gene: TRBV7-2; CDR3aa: CASSSGTRFYEQYF; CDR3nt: TGTGCCAGCAGCTCCGGGACTAGATTTTACGAGCAGTACTTC
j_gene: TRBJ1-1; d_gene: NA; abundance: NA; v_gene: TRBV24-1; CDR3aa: CATSQSTGNVNTEAFF; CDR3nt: TGTGCCACCAGTCAATCCACAGGGAACGTGAACACTGAAGCTTTCTTT
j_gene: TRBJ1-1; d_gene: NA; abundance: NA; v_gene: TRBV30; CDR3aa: CAWGKTRANTEAFF; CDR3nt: TGTGCCTGGGGGAAAACACGGGCGAACACTGAAGCTTTCTTT
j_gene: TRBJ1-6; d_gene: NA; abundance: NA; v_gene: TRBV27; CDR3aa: CASSPRAVLRGPLHF; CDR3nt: TGTGCCAGCAGTCCGCGAGCAGTTCTGAGGGGACCCCTCCACTTT
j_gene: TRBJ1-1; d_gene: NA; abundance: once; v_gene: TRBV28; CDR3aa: CASSPAIDGNAEAFF; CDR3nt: TGTGCCAGCAGTCCCGCGATCGACGGGAACGCTGAAGCTTTCTTT
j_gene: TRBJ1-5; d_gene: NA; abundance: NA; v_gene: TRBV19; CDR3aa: CSSRERRGSNQPQHF; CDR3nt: TGTTCCTCTAGGGAACGCAGGGGTAGCAATCAGCCCCAGCATTTT
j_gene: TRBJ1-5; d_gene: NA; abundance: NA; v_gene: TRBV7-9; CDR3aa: CASSQGQGNQPQHF; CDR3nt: TGTGCCAGCAGCCAGGGGCAGGGGAATCAGCCCCAGCATTTT
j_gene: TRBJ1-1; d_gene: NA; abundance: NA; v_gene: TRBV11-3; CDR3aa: CASSLGNRDTEAFF; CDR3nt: TGTGCCAGCAGCTTAGGAAATCGAGACACTGAAGCTTTCTTT
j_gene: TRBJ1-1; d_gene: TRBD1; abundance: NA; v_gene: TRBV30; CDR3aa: CAWSPIRGRVTEAFF; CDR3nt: TGTGCCTGGAGTCCCATTAGGGGGCGCGTCACTGAAGCTTTCTTT
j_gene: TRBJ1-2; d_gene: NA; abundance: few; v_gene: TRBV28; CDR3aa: CASSFSGYGYTF; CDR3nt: TGTGCCAGCAGTTTCTCAGGGTATGGCTACACCTTC
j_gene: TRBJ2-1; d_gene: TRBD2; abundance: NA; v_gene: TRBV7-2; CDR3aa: CASSLGGAGGRVNEQFF; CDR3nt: TGTGCCAGCAGCTTAGGCGGAGCGGGAGGGAGGGTTAATGAGCAGTTCTTC
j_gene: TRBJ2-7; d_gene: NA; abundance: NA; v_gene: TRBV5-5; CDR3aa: CASGSFGRTYEQYF; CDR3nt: TGTGCCAGCGGTTCCTTTGGCCGGACCTACGAGCAGTACTTC
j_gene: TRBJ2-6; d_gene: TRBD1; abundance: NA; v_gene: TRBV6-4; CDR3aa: CASRVTGAGANVLTF; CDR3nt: TGTGCCAGCAGGGTTACAGGGGCCGGGGCCAACGTCCTGACTTTC
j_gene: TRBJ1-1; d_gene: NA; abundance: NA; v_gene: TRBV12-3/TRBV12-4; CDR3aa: CASMSVGGTEAFF; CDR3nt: TGTGCCAGCATGTCAGTGGGGGGCACTGAAGCTTTCTTT
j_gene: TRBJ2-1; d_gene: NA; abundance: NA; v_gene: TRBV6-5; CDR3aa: CASRRPYNEQFF; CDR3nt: TGTGCCAGCAGGAGACCATACAATGAGCAGTTCTTC
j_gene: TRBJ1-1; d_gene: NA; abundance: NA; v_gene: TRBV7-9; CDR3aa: CASSSVQGSTEAFF; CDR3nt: TGTGCCAGCAGCTCGGTCCAAGGGAGCACTGAAGCTTTCTTT
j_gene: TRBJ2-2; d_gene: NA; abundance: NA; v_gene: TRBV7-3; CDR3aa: CASREGTGGGKLFF; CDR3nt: TGTGCCAGCAGAGAAGGGACCGGAGGCGGGAAGCTGTTTTTT
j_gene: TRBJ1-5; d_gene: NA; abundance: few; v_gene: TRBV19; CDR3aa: CASNRVFNQPQHF; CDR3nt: TGTGCCAGCAACAGGGTTTTCAATCAGCCCCAGCATTTT